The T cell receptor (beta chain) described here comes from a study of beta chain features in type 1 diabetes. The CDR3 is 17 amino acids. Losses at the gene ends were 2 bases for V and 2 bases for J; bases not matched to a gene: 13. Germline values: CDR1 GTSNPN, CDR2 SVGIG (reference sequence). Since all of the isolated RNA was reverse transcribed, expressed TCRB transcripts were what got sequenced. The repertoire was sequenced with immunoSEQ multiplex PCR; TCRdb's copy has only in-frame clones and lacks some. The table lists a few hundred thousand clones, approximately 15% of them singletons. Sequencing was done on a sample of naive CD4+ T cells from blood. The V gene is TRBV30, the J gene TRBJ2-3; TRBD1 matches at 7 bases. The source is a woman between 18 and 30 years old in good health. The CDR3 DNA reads TGTGCCTGGAGTAACCGGACAGGACGACATATCACAGATACGCAGTATTTT. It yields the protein CAWSNRTGRHITDTQYF.